The rows below give T cell receptor beta chains drawn from one sample of a study of spatial heterogeneity in lung cancer. In TCRdb, the 5' RACE reads were re-called with MiXCR into one record per CDR3 protein. The table records some 110,000 distinct CDR3 sequences, approximately 12% of them present only once. The source material was PBMCs, sampled at follow-up. These receptors were collected from a male donor with early-stage non-small cell lung cancer. Both conserved end residues are part of each CDR3. The order of the fields is clone size, V gene, J gene, D gene, CDR3 DNA, CDR3 protein. A D gene is named only where the DNA matches it firmly. Only some rows state a clone size, as once, few, many or a class for expanded clones.

clone_size: few; v_call: TRBV20-1; j_call: TRBJ2-3; d_call: .; cdr3_nt: TGCAGTGCTAGAACCCCTTCCGAACGCACAGATACGCAGTATTTT; cdr3_aa: CSARTPSERTDTQYF
clone_size: few; v_call: TRBV28; j_call: TRBJ2-7; d_call: TRBD1; cdr3_nt: TGTGCCAGCAGTTCCCCTGGACAGGGCGGAACCTACGAGCAGTACTTC; cdr3_aa: CASSSPGQGGTYEQYF
clone_size: many; v_call: TRBV5-1; j_call: TRBJ1-5; d_call: TRBD1; cdr3_nt: TGCGCCAGCAGCTTGGAGGGGGCGCCCAATCAGCCCCAGCATTTT; cdr3_aa: CASSLEGAPNQPQHF
clone_size: many; v_call: TRBV28; j_call: TRBJ1-1; d_call: TRBD1; cdr3_nt: TGTGCCAGCAGTGCAAGACAGGGGCGGATGAACACTGAAGCTTTCTTT; cdr3_aa: CASSARQGRMNTEAFF
clone_size: .; v_call: TRBV5-4; j_call: TRBJ1-3; d_call: .; cdr3_nt: TGTGCCAGCAGCGTCGGGGGCCCTGGAAACACCATATATTTT; cdr3_aa: CASSVGGPGNTIYF
clone_size: few; v_call: TRBV20-1; j_call: TRBJ1-6; d_call: TRBD1; cdr3_nt: TGCAGTGCTCACGACCCGGGACAGGGCTTGGATAATTCACCCCTCCACTTT; cdr3_aa: CSAHDPGQGLDNSPLHF
clone_size: .; v_call: TRBV5-6; j_call: TRBJ2-2; d_call: TRBD2; cdr3_nt: TGTGCCAGCAGCCTGGTGGGACTAGCAACCGGGGAGCTGTTTTTT; cdr3_aa: CASSLVGLATGELFF
clone_size: few; v_call: TRBV9; j_call: TRBJ1-5; d_call: TRBD1; cdr3_nt: TGTGCCAGCAGCGTAGAGGGGGACAGGGATCAGCCCCAGCATTTT; cdr3_aa: CASSVEGDRDQPQHF
clone_size: .; v_call: TRBV7-9; j_call: TRBJ2-5; d_call: .; cdr3_nt: TGTGCCAGCAGCCCTAACAGGGTCATTGGATCCGAGACCCAGTACTTC; cdr3_aa: CASSPNRVIGSETQYF
clone_size: many; v_call: TRBV28; j_call: TRBJ2-7; d_call: TRBD1; cdr3_nt: TGTGCCAGCAGTAACCGGGACAGGGCAGACGAGCAGTACTTC; cdr3_aa: CASSNRDRADEQYF
clone_size: few; v_call: TRBV23-1; j_call: TRBJ2-7; d_call: .; cdr3_nt: TGCGCCAGCAGTCAGAGGTCCGGACGCTCCTACGAGCAGTACTTC; cdr3_aa: CASSQRSGRSYEQYF
clone_size: .; v_call: TRBV18; j_call: TRBJ1-2; d_call: .; cdr3_nt: TGTGCCAGCTCACCAAGTAGAGATGGCTACACCTTC; cdr3_aa: CASSPSRDGYTF
clone_size: many; v_call: TRBV7-9; j_call: TRBJ1-1; d_call: .; cdr3_nt: TGTGCCAGCAGCCTCACAGGGCCAGGCACTGAAGCTTTCTTT; cdr3_aa: CASSLTGPGTEAFF
clone_size: few; v_call: TRBV12-3/TRBV12-4; j_call: TRBJ2-2; d_call: .; cdr3_nt: TGTGCCAGCAAATGGCAGGGTGACACCGGGGAGCTGTTTTTT; cdr3_aa: CASKWQGDTGELFF
clone_size: .; v_call: TRBV6-2/TRBV6-3; j_call: TRBJ2-3; d_call: .; cdr3_nt: TGTGCCAGCAGTTATTCTCCCACAGATACGCAGTATTTT; cdr3_aa: CASSYSPTDTQYF
clone_size: .; v_call: TRBV29-1; j_call: TRBJ2-7; d_call: .; cdr3_nt: TGCAGCGTTCAGAGAGAATCCTACGAGCAGTACTTC; cdr3_aa: CSVQRESYEQYF
clone_size: few; v_call: TRBV14; j_call: TRBJ2-3; d_call: .; cdr3_nt: TGTGCCAGCAGCCAATTTGTATCTCGTAGCACAGATACGCAGTATTTT; cdr3_aa: CASSQFVSRSTDTQYF